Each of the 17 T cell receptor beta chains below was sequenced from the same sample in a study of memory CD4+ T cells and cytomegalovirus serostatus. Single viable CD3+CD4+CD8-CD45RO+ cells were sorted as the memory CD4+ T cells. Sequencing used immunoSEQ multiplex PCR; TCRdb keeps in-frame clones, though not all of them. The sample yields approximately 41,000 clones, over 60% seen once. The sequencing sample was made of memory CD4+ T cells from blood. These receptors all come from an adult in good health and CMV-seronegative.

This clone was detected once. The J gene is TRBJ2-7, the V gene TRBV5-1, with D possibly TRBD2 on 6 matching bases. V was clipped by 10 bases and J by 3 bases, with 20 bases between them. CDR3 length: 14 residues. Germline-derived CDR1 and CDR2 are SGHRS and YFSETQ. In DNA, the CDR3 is TGCGCCGCAGCTCAACACGGGAGCGGCTACGAGCAGTACTTC. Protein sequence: CAAAQHGSGYEQYF. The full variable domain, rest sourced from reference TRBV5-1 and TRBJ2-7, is KAGVTQTPRYLIKTRGQQVTLSCSPISGHRSVSWYQQTPGQGLQFLFEYFSETQRNKGNFPGRFSGRQFSNSRSEMNVSTLELGDSALYLCAAAQHGSGYEQYFGPGTRLTVT.

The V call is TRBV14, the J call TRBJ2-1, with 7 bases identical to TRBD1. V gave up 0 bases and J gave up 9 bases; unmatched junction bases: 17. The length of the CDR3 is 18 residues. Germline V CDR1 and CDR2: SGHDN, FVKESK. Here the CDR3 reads CASSQERVWAGGLSEQFF. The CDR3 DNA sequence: TGTGCCAGCAGCCAAGAACGAGTCTGGGCAGGGGGTTTGAGTGAGCAGTTCTTC.

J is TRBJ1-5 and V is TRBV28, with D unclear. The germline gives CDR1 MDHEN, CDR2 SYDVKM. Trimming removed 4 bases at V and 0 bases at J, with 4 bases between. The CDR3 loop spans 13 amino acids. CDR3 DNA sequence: TGTGCCAGCAGTTCCGATAGCAATCAGCCCCAGCATTTT. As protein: CASSSDSNQPQHF.

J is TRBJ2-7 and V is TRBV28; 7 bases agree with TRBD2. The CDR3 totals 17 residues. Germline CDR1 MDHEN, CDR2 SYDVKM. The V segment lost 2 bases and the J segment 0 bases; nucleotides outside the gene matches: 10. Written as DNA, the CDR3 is TGTGCCAGCAGTTTACTAGCGGTCACACGTAACTCCTACGAGCAGTACTTC. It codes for CASSLLAVTRNSYEQYF.

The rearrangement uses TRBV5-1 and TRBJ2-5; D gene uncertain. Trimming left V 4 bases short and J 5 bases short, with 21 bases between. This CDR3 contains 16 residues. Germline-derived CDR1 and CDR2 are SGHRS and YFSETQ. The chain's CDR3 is CASSKMEGYSRETQYF. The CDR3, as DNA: TGCGCCAGCAGCAAAATGGAAGGGTATTCAAGGGAGACCCAGTACTTC.

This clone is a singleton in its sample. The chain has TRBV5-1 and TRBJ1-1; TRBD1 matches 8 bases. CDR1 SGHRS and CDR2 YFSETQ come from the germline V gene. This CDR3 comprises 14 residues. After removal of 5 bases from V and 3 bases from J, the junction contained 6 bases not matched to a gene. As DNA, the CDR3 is TGCGCCAGCAGGGGACAGGCTGGGTACACTGAAGCTTTCTTT. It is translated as CASRGQAGYTEAFF.

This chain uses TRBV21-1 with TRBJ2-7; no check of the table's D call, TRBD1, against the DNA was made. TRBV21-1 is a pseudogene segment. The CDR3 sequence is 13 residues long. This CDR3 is CASSNRGPYEQYF. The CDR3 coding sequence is TGTGCCAGCAGCAATAGGGGGCCCTACGAGCAGTACTTC.

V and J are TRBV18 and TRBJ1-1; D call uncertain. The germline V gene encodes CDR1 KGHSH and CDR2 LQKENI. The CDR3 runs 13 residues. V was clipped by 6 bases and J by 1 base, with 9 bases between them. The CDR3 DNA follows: TGTGCCAGCTCGACCCAAGGGAACACTGAAGCTTTCTTT. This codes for CASSTQGNTEAFF.

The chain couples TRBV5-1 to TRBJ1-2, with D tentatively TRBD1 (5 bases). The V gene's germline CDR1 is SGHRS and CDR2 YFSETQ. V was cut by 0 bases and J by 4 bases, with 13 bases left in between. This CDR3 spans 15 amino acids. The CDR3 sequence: CASSLGQLMSYGYTF. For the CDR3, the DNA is TGCGCCAGCAGCTTGGGACAGCTCATGAGCTATGGCTACACCTTC.

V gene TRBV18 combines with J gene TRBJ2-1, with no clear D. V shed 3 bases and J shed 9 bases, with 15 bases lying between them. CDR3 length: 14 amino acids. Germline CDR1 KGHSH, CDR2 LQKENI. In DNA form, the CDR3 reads TGTGCCAGCTCACCCCTGTCCCGCCGCAGTGAGCAGTTCTTC. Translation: CASSPLSRRSEQFF.

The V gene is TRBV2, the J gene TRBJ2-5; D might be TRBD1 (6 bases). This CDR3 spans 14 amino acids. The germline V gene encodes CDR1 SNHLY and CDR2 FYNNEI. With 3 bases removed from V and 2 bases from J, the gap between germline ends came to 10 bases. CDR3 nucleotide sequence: TGTGCCAGCAGTGACAGGACAGCTCAAGAGACCCAGTACTTC. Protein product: CASSDRTAQETQYF.

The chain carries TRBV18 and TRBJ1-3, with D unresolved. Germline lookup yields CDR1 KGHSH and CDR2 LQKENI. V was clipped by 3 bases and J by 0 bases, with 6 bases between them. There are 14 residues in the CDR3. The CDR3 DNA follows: TGTGCCAGCTCACCGGGATTCTCTGGAAACACCATATATTTT. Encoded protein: CASSPGFSGNTIYF.

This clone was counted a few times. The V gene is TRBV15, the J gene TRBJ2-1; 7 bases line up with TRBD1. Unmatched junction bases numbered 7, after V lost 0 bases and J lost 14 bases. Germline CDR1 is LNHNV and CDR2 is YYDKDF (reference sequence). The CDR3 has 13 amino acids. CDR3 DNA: TGTGCCACCAGCAGAGATCTACAGGGGCTGGAGTTCTTC. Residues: CATSRDLQGLEFF.

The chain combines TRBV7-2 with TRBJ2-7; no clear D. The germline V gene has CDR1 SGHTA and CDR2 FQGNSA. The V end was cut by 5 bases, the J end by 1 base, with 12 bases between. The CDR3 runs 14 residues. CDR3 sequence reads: CASSLAADSYEQYF. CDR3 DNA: TGTGCCAGCAGCCTCGCGGCGGATTCCTACGAGCAGTACTTC.

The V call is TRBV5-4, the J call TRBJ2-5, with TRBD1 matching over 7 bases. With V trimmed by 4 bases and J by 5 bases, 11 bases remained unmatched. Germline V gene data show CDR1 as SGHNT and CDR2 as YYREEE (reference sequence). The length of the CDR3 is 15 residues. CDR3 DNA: TGTGCCAGCAGCAACTCACAGGGGAGTCGGGAGACCCAGTACTTC. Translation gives CASSNSQGSRETQYF.

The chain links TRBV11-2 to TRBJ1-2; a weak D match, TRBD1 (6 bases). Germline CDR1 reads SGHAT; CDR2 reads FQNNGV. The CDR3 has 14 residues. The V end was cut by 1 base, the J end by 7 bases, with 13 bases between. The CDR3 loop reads CASSLAGARAGYTF. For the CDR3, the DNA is TGTGCCAGCAGCTTAGCAGGGGCGAGGGCTGGCTACACCTTC.

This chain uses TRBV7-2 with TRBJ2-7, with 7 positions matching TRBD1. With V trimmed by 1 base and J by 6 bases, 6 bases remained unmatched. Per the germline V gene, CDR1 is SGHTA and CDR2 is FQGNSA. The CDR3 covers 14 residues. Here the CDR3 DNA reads TGTGCCAGCAGCTTAGGGACAGGCCACGGCGAGCAGTACTTC. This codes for CASSLGTGHGEQYF.